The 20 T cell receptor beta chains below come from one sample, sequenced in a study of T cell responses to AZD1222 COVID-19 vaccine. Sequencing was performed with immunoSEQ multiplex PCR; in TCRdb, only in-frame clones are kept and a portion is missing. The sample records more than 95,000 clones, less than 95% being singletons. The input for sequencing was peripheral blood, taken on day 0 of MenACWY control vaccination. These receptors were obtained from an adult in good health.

CDR3 loop: CASSPHLGAASRAKGQFF. As DNA, the CDR3 is TGTGCCAGCAGCCCCCACTTAGGCGCAGCGTCCAGGGCGAAGGGGCAGTTCTTC. This chain links TRBV3-1 (or the pseudogene TRBV3-2) with TRBJ2-1; D may be TRBD1 (5 bases). Germline loops: CDR1 LGHDT, CDR2 YNNKEL (reference sequence). There are 18 residues in the CDR3. Trimming took 4 bases from V and 12 from J, leaving 31 bases between them.

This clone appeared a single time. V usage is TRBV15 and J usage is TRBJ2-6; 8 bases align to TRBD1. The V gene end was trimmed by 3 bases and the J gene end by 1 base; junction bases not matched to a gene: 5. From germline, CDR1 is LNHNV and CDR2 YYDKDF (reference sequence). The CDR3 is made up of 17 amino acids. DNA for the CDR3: TGTGCCACCAGCAGGGGGCAGGGGGCTTCTGGGGCCAACGTCCTGACTTTC. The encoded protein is CATSRGQGASGANVLTF.

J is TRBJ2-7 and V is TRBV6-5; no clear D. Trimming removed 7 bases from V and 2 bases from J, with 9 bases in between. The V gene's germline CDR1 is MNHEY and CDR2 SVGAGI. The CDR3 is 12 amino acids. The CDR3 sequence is CASTHSPYEQYF. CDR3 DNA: TGTGCCAGCACTCACTCCCCCTACGAGCAGTACTTC.

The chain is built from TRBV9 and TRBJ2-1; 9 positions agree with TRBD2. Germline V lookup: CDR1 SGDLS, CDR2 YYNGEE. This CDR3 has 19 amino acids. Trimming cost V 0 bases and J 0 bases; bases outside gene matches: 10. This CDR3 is CASSVVGASGASSYNEQFF. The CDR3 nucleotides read TGTGCCAGCAGCGTAGTGGGGGCTAGCGGGGCGAGCTCCTACAATGAGCAGTTCTTC.

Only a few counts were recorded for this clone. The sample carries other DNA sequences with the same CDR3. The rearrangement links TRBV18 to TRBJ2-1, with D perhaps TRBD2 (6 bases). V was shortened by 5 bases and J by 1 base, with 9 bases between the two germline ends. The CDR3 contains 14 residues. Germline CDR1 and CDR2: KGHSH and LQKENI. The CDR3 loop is CASSSSGSYNEQFF. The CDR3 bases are TGTGCCAGCTCAAGCAGCGGGTCCTACAATGAGCAGTTCTTC.

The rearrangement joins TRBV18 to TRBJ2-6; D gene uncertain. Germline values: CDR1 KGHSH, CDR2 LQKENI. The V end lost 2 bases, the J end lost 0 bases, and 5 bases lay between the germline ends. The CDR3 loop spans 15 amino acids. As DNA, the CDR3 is TGTGCCAGCTCACCAAGTCGCTCTGGGGCCAACGTCCTGACTTTC. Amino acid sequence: CASSPSRSGANVLTF.

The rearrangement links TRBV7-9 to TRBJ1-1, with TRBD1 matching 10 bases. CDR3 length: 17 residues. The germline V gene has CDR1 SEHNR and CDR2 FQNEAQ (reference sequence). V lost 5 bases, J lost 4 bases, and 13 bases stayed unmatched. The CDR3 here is CASSRQGATLSGTEAFF. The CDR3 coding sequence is TGTGCCAGCAGCCGACAGGGGGCGACCCTATCGGGCACTGAAGCTTTCTTT. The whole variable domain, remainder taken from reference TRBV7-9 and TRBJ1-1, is DTGVSQNPRHKITKRGQNVTFRCDPISEHNRLYWYRQTLGQGPEFLTYFQNEAQLEKSRLLSDRFSAERPKGSFSTLEIQRTEQGDSAMYLCASSRQGATLSGTEAFFGQGTRLTVV.

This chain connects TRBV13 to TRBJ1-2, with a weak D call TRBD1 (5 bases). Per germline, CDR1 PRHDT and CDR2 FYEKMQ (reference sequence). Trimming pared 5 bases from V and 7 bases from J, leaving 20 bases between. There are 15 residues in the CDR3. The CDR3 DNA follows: TGTGCCAGCAGCCGCAACCGGGGGTCGGTGGGTGGCTACACCTTC. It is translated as CASSRNRGSVGGYTF.

DNA for the CDR3: TGTGCCAGCAGCCGTAGCGGGGGGGTAAACATTCAGTACTTC. Protein: CASSRSGGVNIQYF. This chain connects TRBV5-4 to TRBJ2-4, with 11 bases lining up with TRBD2. Germline loops: CDR1 SGHNT, CDR2 YYREEE (reference sequence). This CDR3 is 14 amino acids long. Germline trimming cut 4 bases from V and 6 bases from J; bases unmatched to any gene: 3.

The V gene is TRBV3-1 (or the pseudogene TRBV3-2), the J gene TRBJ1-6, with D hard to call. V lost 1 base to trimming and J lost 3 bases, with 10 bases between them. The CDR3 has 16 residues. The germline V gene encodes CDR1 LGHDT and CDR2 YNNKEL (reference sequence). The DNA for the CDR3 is TGTGCCAGCAGCCAAGGAAAGGGTGGCTATAATTCACCCCTCCACTTT. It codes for CASSQGKGGYNSPLHF.

Written as DNA, the CDR3 is TGTGCCAGCAGCGGCCTAAATGAAAAACTGTTTTTT. Its translation is CASSGLNEKLFF. The V and J genes are TRBV21-1 and TRBJ1-4. TRBV21-1 has pseudogene status. This CDR3 contains 12 residues.

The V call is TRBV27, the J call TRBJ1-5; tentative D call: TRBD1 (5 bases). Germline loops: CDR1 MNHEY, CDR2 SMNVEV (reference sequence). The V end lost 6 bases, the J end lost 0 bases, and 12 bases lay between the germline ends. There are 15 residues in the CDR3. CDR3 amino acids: CASRPRQPSNQPQHF. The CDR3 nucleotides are TGTGCCAGCAGGCCGAGACAGCCTAGCAATCAGCCCCAGCATTTT.

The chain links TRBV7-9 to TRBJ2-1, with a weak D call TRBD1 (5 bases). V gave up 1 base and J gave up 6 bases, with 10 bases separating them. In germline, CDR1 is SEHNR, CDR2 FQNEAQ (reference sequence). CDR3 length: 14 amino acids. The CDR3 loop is CASSLGQISNEQFF. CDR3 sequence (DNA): TGTGCCAGCAGCTTAGGACAGATATCCAATGAGCAGTTCTTC. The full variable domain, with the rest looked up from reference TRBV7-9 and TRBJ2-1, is DTGVSQNPRHKITKRGQNVTFRCDPISEHNRLYWYRQTLGQGPEFLTYFQNEAQLEKSRLLSDRFSAERPKGSFSTLEIQRTEQGDSAMYLCASSLGQISNEQFFGPGTRLTVL.

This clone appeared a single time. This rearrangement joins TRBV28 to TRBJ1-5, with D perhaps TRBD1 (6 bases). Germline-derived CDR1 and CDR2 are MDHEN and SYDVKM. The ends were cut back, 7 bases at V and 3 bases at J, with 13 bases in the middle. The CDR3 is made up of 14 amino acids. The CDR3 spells CASTTGQFNQPQHF. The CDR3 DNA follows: TGTGCCAGCACGACCGGACAGTTCAATCAGCCCCAGCATTTT.

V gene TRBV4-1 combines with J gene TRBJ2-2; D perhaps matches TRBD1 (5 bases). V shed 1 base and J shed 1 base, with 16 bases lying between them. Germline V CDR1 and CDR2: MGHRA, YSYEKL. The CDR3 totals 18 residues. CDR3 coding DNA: TGCGCCAGCAGCCAAGTTAGGACAAGCGTAGAGAACACCGGGGAGCTGTTTTTT. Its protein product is CASSQVRTSVENTGELFF.

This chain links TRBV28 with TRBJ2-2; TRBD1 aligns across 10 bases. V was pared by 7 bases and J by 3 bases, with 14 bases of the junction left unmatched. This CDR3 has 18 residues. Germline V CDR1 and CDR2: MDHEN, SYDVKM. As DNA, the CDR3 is TGTGCCAGCATCCATGGGAGACAGGGGGCATTCGACACCGGGGAGCTGTTTTTT. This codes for CASIHGRQGAFDTGELFF.

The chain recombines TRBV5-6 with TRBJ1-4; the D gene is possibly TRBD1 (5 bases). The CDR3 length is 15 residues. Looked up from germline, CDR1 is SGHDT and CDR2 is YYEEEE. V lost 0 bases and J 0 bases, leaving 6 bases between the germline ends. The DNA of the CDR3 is TGTGCCAGCAGCTTGGGGGGGTCAACTAATGAAAAACTGTTTTTT. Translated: CASSLGGSTNEKLFF.

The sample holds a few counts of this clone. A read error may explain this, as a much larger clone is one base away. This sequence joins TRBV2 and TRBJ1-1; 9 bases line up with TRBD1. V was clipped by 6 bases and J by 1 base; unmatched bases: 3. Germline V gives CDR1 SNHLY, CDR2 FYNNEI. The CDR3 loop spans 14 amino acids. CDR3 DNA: TGTGCCAGCAGCCAGGGACAGGGGAACACTGAAGCTTTCTTT. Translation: CASSQGQGNTEAFF.

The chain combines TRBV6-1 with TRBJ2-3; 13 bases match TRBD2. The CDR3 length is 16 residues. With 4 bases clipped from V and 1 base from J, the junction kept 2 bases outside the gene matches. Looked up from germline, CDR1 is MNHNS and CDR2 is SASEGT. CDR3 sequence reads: CASSVGTSGGTDTQYF. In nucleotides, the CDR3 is TGTGCCAGCAGTGTGGGGACTAGCGGGGGCACAGATACGCAGTATTTT.

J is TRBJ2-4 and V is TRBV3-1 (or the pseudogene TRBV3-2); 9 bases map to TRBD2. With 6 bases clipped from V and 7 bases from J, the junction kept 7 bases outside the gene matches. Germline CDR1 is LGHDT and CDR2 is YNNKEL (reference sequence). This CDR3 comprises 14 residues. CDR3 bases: TGTGCCAGCAGACTAGCGGGTGGGGGTAACATTCAGTACTTC. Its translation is CASRLAGGGNIQYF.